The T cell receptor beta chain under discussion was sequenced for a study of T cell repertoires in cytomegalovirus infection. Study information: The public TCR beta signatures pointed to both CMV infection and matching HLA type.

CDR1 is SNHLY, CDR2 FYNNEI, per germline. J was trimmed by 8 bases and V by 5 bases; bases with no gene match: 5. CDR3 length: 13 amino acids. Each CDR3 protein gets one entry after TCRdb re-called the reads with MiXCR. The table includes fewer than 550,000 distinct CDR3 sequences, about 25% detected once. This clonotype came up a few times. The chain recombines TRBV2 with TRBJ1-4, with 7 bases identical to TRBD1. The specimen sequenced was PBMCs. This TCR derives from a human donor in good health (CMV status not recorded). Some clones in this sample may be carry-over from other donors' samples. CDR3 in amino acids: CASSPTGREKLFF. In DNA, the CDR3 is TGTGCCAGCAGTCCGACAGGGAGGGAAAAACTGTTTTTT.